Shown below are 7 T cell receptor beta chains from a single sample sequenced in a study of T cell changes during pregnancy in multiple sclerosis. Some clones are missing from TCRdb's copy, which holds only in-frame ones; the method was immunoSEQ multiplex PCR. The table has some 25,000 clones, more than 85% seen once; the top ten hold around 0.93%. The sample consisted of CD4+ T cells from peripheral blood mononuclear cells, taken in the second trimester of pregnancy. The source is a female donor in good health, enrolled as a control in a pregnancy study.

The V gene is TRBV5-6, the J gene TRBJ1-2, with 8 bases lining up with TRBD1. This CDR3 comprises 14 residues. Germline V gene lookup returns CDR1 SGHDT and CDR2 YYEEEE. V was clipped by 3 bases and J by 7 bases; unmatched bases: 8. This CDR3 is CASSSRGQIGGYTF. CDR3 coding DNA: TGTGCCAGCAGCTCCAGGGGGCAGATAGGTGGCTACACCTTC.

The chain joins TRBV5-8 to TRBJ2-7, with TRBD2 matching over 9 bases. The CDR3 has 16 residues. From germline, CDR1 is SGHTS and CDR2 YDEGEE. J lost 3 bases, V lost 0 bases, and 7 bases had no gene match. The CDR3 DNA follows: TGTGCCAGCAGCTTGGCCGGTCTAGCGGGGAACTACGAGCAGTACTTC. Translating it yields CASSLAGLAGNYEQYF.

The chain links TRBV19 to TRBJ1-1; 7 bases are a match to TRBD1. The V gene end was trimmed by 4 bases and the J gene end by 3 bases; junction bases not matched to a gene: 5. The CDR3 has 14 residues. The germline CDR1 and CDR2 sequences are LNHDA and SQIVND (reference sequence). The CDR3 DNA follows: TGTGCCAGTAGTAATGAGGGGGCGGACACTGAAGCTTTCTTT. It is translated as CASSNEGADTEAFF.

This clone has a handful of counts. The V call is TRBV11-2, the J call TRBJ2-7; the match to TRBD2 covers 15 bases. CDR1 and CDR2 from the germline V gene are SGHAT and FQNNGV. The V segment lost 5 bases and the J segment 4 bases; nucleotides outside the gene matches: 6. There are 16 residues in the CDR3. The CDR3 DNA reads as TGTGCCAGCAGCGTATCGGGACTAGCGGGGGGTTACGAGCAGTACTTC. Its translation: CASSVSGLAGGYEQYF.

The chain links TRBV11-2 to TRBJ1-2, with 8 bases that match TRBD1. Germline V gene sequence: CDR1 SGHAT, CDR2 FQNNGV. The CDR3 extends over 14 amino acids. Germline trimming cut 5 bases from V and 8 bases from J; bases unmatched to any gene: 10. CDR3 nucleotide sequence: TGTGCCAGCAGCCCGGATCAGGGGGCGAGCGGCTACACCTTC. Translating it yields CASSPDQGASGYTF. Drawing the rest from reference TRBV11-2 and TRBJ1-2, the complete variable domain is EAGVAQSPRYKIIEKRQSVAFWCNPISGHATLYWYQQILGQGPKLLIQFQNNGVVDDSQLPKDRFSAERLKGVDSTLKIQPAKLEDSAVYLCASSPDQGASGYTFGSGTRLTVV.

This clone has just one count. CDR3 protein: CASRWGQGATTEAFF. CDR3 sequence (DNA): TGTGCCAGCAGGTGGGGCCAGGGGGCTACCACTGAAGCTTTCTTT. This rearrangement joins TRBV28 to TRBJ1-1, with 8 nucleotides matching TRBD1. Germline V gene sequence: CDR1 MDHEN, CDR2 SYDVKM. V lost 6 bases, J lost 4 bases, and 10 bases stayed unmatched. There are 15 residues in the CDR3.

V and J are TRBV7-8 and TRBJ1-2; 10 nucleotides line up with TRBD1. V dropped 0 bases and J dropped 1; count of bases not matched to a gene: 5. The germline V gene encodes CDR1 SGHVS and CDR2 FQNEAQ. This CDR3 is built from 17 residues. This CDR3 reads CASSLAGQGTDNYGYTF. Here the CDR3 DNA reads TGTGCCAGCAGCTTAGCGGGACAGGGGACGGATAACTATGGCTACACCTTC.